The TCR beta chain described here comes from a study of blood T cell repertoires in COVID-19. Overall study: Spain, Italy and the United States supplied samples that represented acute and convalescent COVID-19.

The method was immunoSEQ multiplex PCR; TCRdb's version includes in-frame clones alone and lacks a portion of them. The sample carries a few hundred thousand clones, roughly 90% recorded once. This CDR3 comprises 17 residues. CDR1 SGDLS and CDR2 YYNGEE come from the germline V gene. Between the trimmed V and J ends, which lost 8 bases and 3 bases, there was a span of 23 bases. Donors were grouped by their self-reported clinical history. This chain links TRBV9 with TRBJ2-2; D is possibly TRBD2 (6 bases). This receptor was taken from a woman younger than 30 with acute COVID-19. Specimen: PBMCs or T cells enriched from blood (not recorded which). CDR3 sequence reads: CASKYSGGAQDTGELFF. The CDR3 nucleotides are TGTGCCAGTAAATATTCGGGCGGGGCCCAGGACACCGGGGAGCTGTTTTTT.